The clone carrying this T cell receptor beta chain appeared a single time. As for treatment: randomized to nivolumab then ipilimumab (arm A) or the reverse (arm B). This specimen comes from a study of sequential checkpoint blockade in melanoma. At the level of the study: After nivolumab or ipilimumab alone, roughly 20 patients had week-13 rebiopsies.

Repertoires were generated with immunoSEQ multiplex PCR, while TCRdb's copy carries only in-frame clones and drops some. The sample consists of 3,000 to 4,500 clones, roughly a third of them appearing once. CDR1 and CDR2 from the germline V gene are SGHRS and YFSETQ. Between the trimmed V and J ends, which lost 0 bases and 3 bases, there was a span of 13 bases. CDR3 length equals 15 residues. The chain recombines TRBV5-1 with TRBJ2-7; D may be TRBD1 (6 bases). The TCR was taken from a human donor with melanoma. Sequencing was performed on tumor tissue (inferred from file names), taken from a patient given nivolumab and ipilimumab in sequence. CDR3 DNA sequence: TGCGCCAGCAGCTTGGTGCAGGGGTTTGTCTACGAGCAGTACTTC. Its translation is CASSLVQGFVYEQYF.